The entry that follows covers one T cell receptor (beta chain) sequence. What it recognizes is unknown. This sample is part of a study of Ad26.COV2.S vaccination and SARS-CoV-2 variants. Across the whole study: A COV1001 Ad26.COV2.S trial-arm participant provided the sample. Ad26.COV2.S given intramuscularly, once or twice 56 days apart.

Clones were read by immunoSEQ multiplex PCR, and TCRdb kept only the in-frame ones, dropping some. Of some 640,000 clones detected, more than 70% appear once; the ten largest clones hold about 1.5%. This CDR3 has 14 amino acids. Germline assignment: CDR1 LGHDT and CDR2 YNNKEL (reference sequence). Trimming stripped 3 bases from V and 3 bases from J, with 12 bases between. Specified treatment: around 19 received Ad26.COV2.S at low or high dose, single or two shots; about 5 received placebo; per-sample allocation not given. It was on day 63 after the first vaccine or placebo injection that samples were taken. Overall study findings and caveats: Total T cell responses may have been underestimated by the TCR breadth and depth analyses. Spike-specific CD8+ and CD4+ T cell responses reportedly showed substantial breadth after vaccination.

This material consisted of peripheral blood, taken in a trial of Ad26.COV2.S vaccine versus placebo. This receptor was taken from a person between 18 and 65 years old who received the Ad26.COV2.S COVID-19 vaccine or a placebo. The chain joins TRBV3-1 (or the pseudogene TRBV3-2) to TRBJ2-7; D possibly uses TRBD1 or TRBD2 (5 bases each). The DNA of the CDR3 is TGTGCCAGCAGCCAGAGGGGCCAGTACTACGAGCAGTACTTC. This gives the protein CASSQRGQYYEQYF.